Below are 13 T cell receptor beta chains sequenced from a single sample in a study of blood T cells in healthy people across ages. A second PCR of 7 to 11 cycles used a sample-barcoded 5' primer and a J-beta primer mix. TCRdb re-called the 5' RACE reads through MiXCR, storing one row per CDR3 protein. The sample holds about 540,000 distinct CDR3 sequences, about 24% seen once. The data also belong to a second study, concerning T cells of mothers and their children.

The sample comprised blood. Receptors were obtained from a boy aged 10-17 years in good health.

This chain uses TRBV29-1 with TRBJ2-7; tentatively, D is TRBD1 or TRBD2 (5 bases each). Germline V gene data show CDR1 as SQVTM and CDR2 as ANQGSEA. CDR3 length: 13 residues. The ends were cut back, 5 bases at V and 5 bases at J, with 16 bases in the middle. CDR3 protein: CSVWDGLAHEQYF. In nucleotides, the CDR3 is TGCAGCGTTTGGGACGGGTTGGCCCACGAGCAGTACTTC.

This clonotype was found a few times. One junction end disagrees with the germline gene, perhaps due to a read error. J is TRBJ1-6 and V is TRBV20-1; possible D gene TRBD1, 6 bases. The CDR3 has 15 residues. Looked up from germline, CDR1 is DFQATT and CDR2 is SNEGSKA (reference sequence). CDR3 amino acids: CSARDPGQPNSPLRF. CDR3 sequence (DNA): TGCAGTGCTAGAGACCCCGGACAGCCGAATTCACCCCTCCGCTTT.

As for this clonotype: A much more abundant neighbour one base away suggests this may be a read error. A read error is likely, as this CDR3 ends without the conserved phenylalanine or tryptophan. The chain uses TRBV27 and TRBJ2-5, with 12 bases that match TRBD2. Trimming took 2 bases from V and 11 from J; bases not matched to a gene: 15. This CDR3 spans 17 amino acids. Germline V gene sequence: CDR1 MNHEY, CDR2 SMNVEV (reference sequence). The CDR3 spells CASSLAPPGLAGQEQYL. Here the CDR3 DNA reads TGTGCCAGCAGTTTAGCCCCCCCCGGACTAGCGGGGCAAGAGCAGTACCTC.

The J gene is TRBJ1-5, the V gene TRBV7-2, with TRBD1 as a possible D gene (5 bases). CDR1 SGHTA and CDR2 FQGNSA come from the germline V gene. CDR3 length: 17 amino acids. Trimming removed 0 bases from V and 2 bases from J, with 14 bases in between. The CDR3 sequence: CASSLALRGWGNQPQHF. As DNA, the CDR3 is TGTGCCAGCAGCTTAGCGCTTAGGGGCTGGGGCAATCAGCCCCAGCATTTT.

The rearrangement uses TRBV7-8 and TRBJ2-1; possible D gene TRBD2, 6 bases. CDR1 and CDR2 from the germline V gene are SGHVS and FQNEAQ. The V and J ends lost 4 bases and 5 bases respectively, with 15 bases between them. This CDR3 is built from 15 residues. The CDR3 protein is CASSYRLARNNEQFF. The DNA for the CDR3 is TGTGCCAGCAGCTACAGGCTAGCGAGAAACAATGAGCAGTTCTTC.

This clonotype was detected many times. This sequence joins TRBV4-2 and TRBJ2-5; 9 nucleotides agree with TRBD2. Trimming removed 0 bases from V and 1 base from J; junction bases left unmatched: 6. CDR3 length: 17 amino acids. CDR1 is LGHNA, CDR2 YNFKEQ, per germline. The CDR3 DNA sequence: TGTGCCAGCAGCCAAGAGAATACAGCGGGAGGCCAAGAGACCCAGTACTTC. It encodes CASSQENTAGGQETQYF.

The J gene is TRBJ2-7, the V gene TRBV6-2 or TRBV6-3, with D possibly being TRBD2 (5 bases). Trimming stripped 0 bases from V and 7 bases from J, with 10 bases between. Germline values: CDR1 MNHEY, CDR2 SVGEGT. The CDR3 has 13 residues. CDR3 sequence reads: CASSYSTRGEQYF. CDR3 DNA sequence: TGTGCCAGCAGTTACTCGACCCGGGGTGAGCAGTACTTC.

This clonotype appeared a few times. The CDR3 region has the DNA TGTGCCAGCAGTGCCGGGACTAGCGGGTACGCCTACGAGCAGTACTTC. Its translation: CASSAGTSGYAYEQYF. The gene calls are TRBV12-3 or TRBV12-4 and TRBJ2-7; 12 nucleotides line up with TRBD2. The junction had 7 bases not matched to a gene; V was cut back by 5 bases and J by 2 bases. This CDR3 region has 16 residues.

This clonotype showed up just a few times. The rearrangement joins TRBV7-3 to TRBJ2-5; D is uncertain. The better agreement between TRBJ2-1 and the DNA end casts doubt on the J call. This CDR3 is 14 amino acids long. Germline V gene lookup returns CDR1 SGHTA and CDR2 FQGTGA. Written as DNA, the CDR3 is TGTGCCAGCAGCCGAGATGCGGCCCGGAATGAGCAGTTCTTC. It codes for CASSRDAARNEQFF.

The sample holds a few counts of this clonotype. The chain recombines TRBV9 with TRBJ1-1, with D perhaps matching TRBD1 (6 bases). This CDR3 is 16 amino acids long. With 3 bases removed from V and 1 base from J, the gap between germline ends came to 16 bases. The germline V gene has CDR1 SGDLS and CDR2 YYNGEE. The CDR3 spells CASSAPGGRGNTEAFF. CDR3 sequence (DNA): TGTGCCAGCAGCGCCCCGGGGGGCAGGGGGAACACTGAAGCTTTCTTT. Full variable domain (outside the CDR3, taken from reference TRBV9 and TRBJ1-1): DSGVTQTPKHLITATGQRVTLRCSPRSGDLSVYWYQQSLDQGLQFLIQYYNGEERAKGNILERFSAQQFPDLHSELNLSSLELGDSALYFCASSAPGGRGNTEAFFGQGTRLTVV.

The J gene is TRBJ2-5, the V gene TRBV7-9, with D hard to call. The CDR3 is 13 residues long. Germline lookup yields CDR1 SEHNR and CDR2 FQNEAQ (reference sequence). V gave up 2 bases and J gave up 5 bases, with 9 bases separating them. CDR3 amino acids: CASSLTNLETQYF. In DNA form, the CDR3 reads TGTGCCAGCAGCTTAACCAACCTGGAGACCCAGTACTTC. The variable domain in full, completed from reference TRBV7-9 and TRBJ2-5, reads DTGVSQNPRHKITKRGQNVTFRCDPISEHNRLYWYRQTLGQGPEFLTYFQNEAQLEKSRLLSDRFSAERPKGSFSTLEIQRTEQGDSAMYLCASSLTNLETQYFGPGTRLLVL.

This clonotype was found a few times. This chain uses TRBV7-2 with TRBJ2-7, with D hard to call. Trimming pared 2 bases from V and 5 bases from J, leaving 10 bases between. The CDR3 runs 13 residues. The V gene's germline CDR1 is SGHTA and CDR2 FQGNSA. CDR3 region: CASSLSYANEQYF. CDR3 sequence (DNA): TGTGCCAGCAGCTTATCATACGCTAACGAGCAGTACTTC.

The chain uses TRBV5-5 and TRBJ2-1, with 8 nucleotides matching TRBD2. Unmatched junction bases numbered 11, after V lost 4 bases and J lost 5 bases. The CDR3 length is 16 residues. The germline CDR1 and CDR2 sequences are SGHKS and YYEKEE (reference sequence). The CDR3 DNA follows: TGTGCCAGCAGCATGTCCGGGACTAGAGGGGACAATGAGCAGTTCTTC. Its protein product is CASSMSGTRGDNEQFF. The whole variable domain, filled in from reference TRBV5-5 and TRBJ2-1, reads DAGVTQSPTHLIKTRGQQVTLRCSPISGHKSVSWYQQVLGQGPQFIFQYYEKEERGRGNFPDRFSARQFPNYSSELNVNALLLGDSALYLCASSMSGTRGDNEQFFGPGTRLTVL.